This T cell receptor beta chain was recorded in a study of blood T cell repertoires in COVID-19 (dated by TCRdb to 2020 to 2022). Notes on the research overall: Samples covering the acute and convalescent phases of COVID-19 were provided by collaborators in the United States, Italy and Spain. The material from the prospective study consisted of cDNA or gDNA derived from T cells, B-cell-depleted T cells, or PBMCs. Subjects who had been exposed to COVID-19, were actively infected with it, or had recovered from it provided the deeply sampled blood TCRbeta repertoires that made up the dataset. A freely available public database, intended as a resource for researchers studying the immune response to SARS-CoV-2, is where the repertoires were released. Samples came from the ongoing ImmuneRACE study (first 160 participants) plus 1,254 subjects from 6 global collaborators. Nearly every sample came with metadata listing a de-identified subject ID, COVID-19 status, age in years and sex. Where available, HLA class I and class II types were taken from metadata supplied by the sample provider and were not determined by assay-based typing.

TCRbeta CDR3 regions were amplified from genomic DNA using the immunoSEQ Assay, a bias-controlled multiplex PCR. Regarding the original processing steps: Within the assay, amplification of reference gene primers was used to estimate how many nucleated cells each sample contained. To quantify the absolute abundance of each unique TCRbeta CDR3 rearrangement, sequence reads were collapsed and filtered. For each sample, productive Simpson clonality was calculated by taking the square root of Simpson's diversity index across productive rearrangements. TCRdb provides this immuneACCESS table in a form limited to in-frame rearrangements. Some clones are lacking; in checked studies, under half of them reflect an unresolved V gene, and why the rest are absent is not known. D and trimming were read from the DNA, whereas the V and J calls and clone size are those reported in that table. The sample table contains some 300,000 clones; only one count was recorded for about 90% of them. Together, the top ten hold roughly a tenth of the sample.

Participants in the prospective study were enrolled through a virtual design, were aged about 18 to 100 years, and lived in some 24 United States geographic areas. In the prospective study, cohorts were assigned on the basis of participant-reported clinical history obtained from a screening survey and a study questionnaire. For ImmuneRACE Cohort 3, a participant was defined as recovered based on two consecutive negative NP/OP PCR tests, clearance by a healthcare professional, or resolution of symptoms. Each participant in the prospective study had whole blood, serum and a nasopharyngeal or oropharyngeal swab collected by mobile phlebotomists. Participants in the prospective study had the option to provide additional blood draws and questionnaires over an approximately 2-month period. Blood samples from the prospective study were shipped frozen or at room temperature prior to DNA extraction. Paper-wide results and their limitations: Clinical and demographic metadata were provided uncurated, with the amount varying by source and participant.

CDR1 MNHEY and CDR2 SMNVEV were looked up in the germline V gene (reference sequence). Spanning cysteine to phenylalanine, the CDR3 consists of 15 amino acids. Only the CDR3 DNA is retained, 45 bases long and in frame from the first base. Trimmed from V: 3 bases; trimmed from J: 0 bases; junction bases lacking a gene match: 3. Of note for this clone: Its target antigen remains unknown. Base qualities are not at hand, and no much larger clone is one base apart.

The chain uses TRBV27 and TRBJ1-2; 8 bases in the middle match TRBD1. Material: PBMCs or T cells enriched from blood (not recorded which). This clonotype originated in a woman between 25 and 40 years old who had recovered from COVID-19. The nucleotides are TGTGCCAGCAGTTTCACAGGGGGACCTAACTATGGCTACACCTTC. This gives the protein CASSFTGGPNYGYTF.